These 5 T cell receptor beta chains share one sample of origin, sequenced in a study of CD8+CD57+ T cells in acquired aplastic anemia. TCR beta VDJ and CDR3 profiling used genomic DNA as template. TCRdb ran MiXCR on the reads and lists one entry per CDR3 protein. The data hold 250,000 to 300,000 distinct CDR3 sequences, with 50% to 65% observed a single time. All sequencing subjects had displayed CD8+CD57+ cell expansion on flow cytometry. Material: sorted CD4+, CD8+, or CD8+CD57+ T cells (not recorded which) from PBMCs. The receptors shown here come from a human donor with aplastic anemia.

The V gene is TRBV2, the J gene TRBJ2-1; 8 bases are shared with TRBD2. This CDR3 is built from 16 residues. J was trimmed by 0 bases and V by 5 bases; bases with no gene match: 6. CDR1 is SNHLY, CDR2 FYNNEI, per germline. CDR3 sequence reads: CASSPGLGGSYNEQFF. Written as DNA, the CDR3 is TGTGCCAGCAGTCCGGGACTAGGGGGCTCCTACAATGAGCAGTTCTTC.

This clonotype was recorded many times. The J gene is TRBJ1-2, the V gene TRBV11-2, with TRBD1 matching over 8 bases. The germline gives CDR1 SGHAT, CDR2 FQNNGV. The CDR3 sequence is 15 residues long. With V trimmed by 1 base and J by 4 bases, 5 bases remained unmatched. As DNA, the CDR3 is TGTGCCAGCAGCTTAGGCTCAGGGGGCCTCTATGGCTACACCTTC. Translation: CASSLGSGGLYGYTF. Together with reference TRBV11-2 and TRBJ1-2, the CDR3 gives the full variable domain: EAGVAQSPRYKIIEKRQSVAFWCNPISGHATLYWYQQILGQGPKLLIQFQNNGVVDDSQLPKDRFSAERLKGVDSTLKIQPAKLEDSAVYLCASSLGSGGLYGYTFGSGTRLTVV.

This clonotype was detected a few times. The chain links TRBV7-9 to TRBJ2-5; unclear D gene. The V gene lost 5 bases and the J gene lost 0 bases, with 13 bases spanning the gap. CDR1 SEHNR and CDR2 FQNEAQ come from the germline V gene (reference sequence). The CDR3 loop spans 15 amino acids. The CDR3 region has the DNA TGTGCCAGCAGCACCGGACGGAGCTACCAAGAGACCCAGTACTTC. Translation: CASSTGRSYQETQYF.

The chain joins TRBV15 to TRBJ1-5, with a weak D call TRBD1 (5 bases). The germline V gene encodes CDR1 LNHNV and CDR2 YYDKDF (reference sequence). The CDR3 spans 14 residues. V was trimmed by 1 base and J by 4 bases, leaving 8 bases between them. The CDR3 loop is CATSRAGGNQPQHF. CDR3 nucleotide sequence: TGTGCCACCAGCAGAGCGGGGGGAAATCAGCCCCAGCATTTT.

This clonotype showed up just a few times. The genes are TRBV25-1 and TRBJ1-1; no clear D gene. CDR3 length: 14 amino acids. CDR1 MGHDK and CDR2 SYGVNS come from the germline V gene. V was trimmed by 1 base and J by 11 bases, leaving 17 bases between them. The CDR3 spells CASSESHLLTGAFF. The CDR3 coding sequence is TGTGCCAGCAGTGAATCTCACCTTTTGACCGGGGCTTTCTTT.